Listed below are T cell receptor beta chains from one sample, sequenced in a study of cytomegalovirus exposure and HLA in healthy donors. This table comes from immunoSEQ multiplex PCR, and its TCRdb copy is limited to in-frame clones, with some not included. In all, the sample yields tens of thousands of clones. Source material: PBMCs. These receptors were obtained from a man aged 35-49 years in good health and CMV-seronegative. The CDR3 runs from the conserved cysteine through the conserved F or W. D genes are given only for firm matches. Not every row has a clone size; where given, it reads once, few, many or a size class.

d_gene	len	abundance	j_gene	v_gene	CDR3aa	CDR3nt
NA	15	NA	TRBJ1-1	TRBV5-5	CASSSWLRVDTEAFF	TGTGCCAGCAGTTCATGGTTGCGAGTGGACACTGAAGCTTTCTTT
NA	12	NA	TRBJ2-7	TRBV9	CASSGENYEQYF	TGTGCCAGCAGCGGTGAGAACTACGAGCAGTACTTC
TRBD1	15	NA	TRBJ2-3	TRBV4-1	CASSQAGTGTDTQYF	TGCGCCAGCAGCCAAGCTGGGACAGGGACAGATACGCAGTATTTT
TRBD1	15	NA	TRBJ2-2	TRBV5-1	CASGLTGGDTGELFF	TGCGCCAGCGGCCTAACAGGGGGCGACACCGGGGAGCTGTTTTTT
NA	16	NA	TRBJ1-2	TRBV4-1	CASSPSGRGGRGGYTF	TGCGCCAGCAGCCCATCCGGGCGGGGGGGGCGGGGTGGCTACACCTTC
NA	15	NA	TRBJ2-5	TRBV5-1	CASSLAISGQETQYF	TGCGCCAGCAGCTTGGCCATAAGCGGCCAAGAGACCCAGTACTTC
NA	12	NA	TRBJ1-1	TRBV11-2	CASLGGNTEAFF	TGTGCCAGTTTAGGGGGGAACACTGAAGCTTTCTTT
NA	14	NA	TRBJ1-5	TRBV27	CASSLTRASQPQHF	TGTGCCAGCAGTTTAACCAGGGCCAGCCAGCCCCAGCATTTT
NA	14	NA	TRBJ2-7	TRBV18	CASSPGLLTYEQYF	TGTGCCAGCTCACCAGGGCTACTCACCTACGAGCAGTACTTC
TRBD1	15	NA	TRBJ2-5	TRBV4-1	CASSPRTGAEETQYF	TGCGCCAGCAGCCCACGGACAGGGGCGGAGGAGACCCAGTACTTC
TRBD1	14	NA	TRBJ1-3	TRBV30	CAWGTGFSGNTIYF	TGTGCCTGGGGGACAGGTTTCTCTGGAAACACCATATATTTT
TRBD1	15	NA	TRBJ1-1	TRBV14	CASSQFTGVNTEAFF	TGTGCCAGCAGCCAATTCACAGGGGTGAACACTGAAGCTTTCTTT
NA	14	NA	TRBJ2-5	TRBV7-9	CASSLEGGRQTQYF	TGTGCCAGCAGCTTGGAGGGGGGGCGTCAGACCCAGTACTTC
NA	17	NA	TRBJ2-2	TRBV4-2	CASSQAAGQVNTGELFF	TGTGCCAGCAGCCAAGCGGCAGGCCAGGTGAACACCGGGGAGCTGTTTTTT
TRBD1	16	NA	TRBJ1-1	TRBV28	CASSLDTGAGNTEAFF	TGTGCCAGCAGTTTAGATACAGGGGCGGGGAACACTGAAGCTTTCTTT
TRBD1	15	NA	TRBJ2-7	TRBV6-1	CASSLAGGQYYEQYF	TGTGCCAGCAGTCTCGCAGGGGGACAGTATTACGAGCAGTACTTC
NA	17	NA	TRBJ2-6	TRBV5-1	CASSLTGLRSGANVLTF	TGCGCCAGCAGCTTAACAGGGTTACGGTCTGGGGCCAACGTCCTGACTTTC
TRBD2	16	NA	TRBJ2-1	TRBV5-6	CASSPLAGEGNNEQFF	TGTGCCAGCAGCCCGCTAGCGGGGGAAGGTAACAATGAGCAGTTCTTC
TRBD1	16	NA	TRBJ1-2	TRBV4-1	CASSQQRTGGGYGYTF	TGCGCCAGCAGCCAACAAAGGACAGGGGGTGGCTATGGCTACACCTTC
NA	13	NA	TRBJ2-7	TRBV27	CASSLLGPYEQYF	TGTGCCAGCAGTCTGCTTGGCCCCTACGAGCAGTACTTC
TRBD1	13	NA	TRBJ1-6	TRBV6-5	CATGGKGNSPLHF	TGTGCTACAGGGGGCAAGGGTAATTCACCCCTCCACTTT
TRBD1	13	NA	TRBJ1-1	TRBV5-1	CASSIDRVTEAFF	TGCGCCAGCAGCATTGACAGGGTTACTGAAGCTTTCTTT
TRBD1	17	NA	TRBJ2-2	TRBV19	CASSITAGQGIAGELFF	TGTGCCAGTAGTATAACGGCGGGACAGGGTATTGCCGGGGAGCTGTTTTTT
NA	13	NA	TRBJ1-5	TRBV7-8	CASSSGGNQPQHF	TGTGCCAGCAGCTCTGGGGGGAATCAGCCCCAGCATTTT
NA	10	NA	TRBJ1-4	TRBV2	CASRGQRLFF	TGTGCCAGCAGGGGACAAAGGTTGTTTTTT
NA	14	NA	TRBJ2-2	TRBV6-1	CASLFGQNTGELFF	TGTGCCAGCTTGTTTGGGCAGAACACCGGGGAGCTGTTTTTT
TRBD1	14	NA	TRBJ2-1	TRBV7-9	CASSLDQGDREQFF	TGTGCCAGCAGCTTAGACCAGGGGGACCGTGAGCAGTTCTTC
NA	15	NA	TRBJ2-5	TRBV5-1	CASSLVPGLRETQYF	TGCGCCAGCAGCTTGGTGCCAGGGTTACGAGAGACCCAGTACTTC
NA	13	NA	TRBJ2-3	TRBV18	CASSPQGTDTQYF	TGTGCCAGCTCGCCGCAGGGGACAGATACGCAGTATTTT
NA	15	NA	TRBJ2-2	TRBV30	CAGSVRQRHTGELFF	TGTGCCGGGAGTGTTCGACAGAGACACACCGGGGAGCTGTTTTTT
NA	14	NA	TRBJ1-5	TRBV12-5	CASEYGVGNQPQHF	TGTGCTAGTGAGTACGGGGTCGGGAATCAGCCCCAGCATTTT
TRBD2	13	NA	TRBJ2-7	TRBV2	CASSGSGTNEQYF	TGTGCCAGCAGTGGTAGTGGGACTAATGAGCAGTACTTC
NA	13	NA	TRBJ1-6	TRBV5-1	CASSAGDNSPLHF	TGCGCCAGCAGCGCCGGAGATAATTCACCCCTCCACTTT
NA	12	NA	TRBJ1-1	TRBV29-1	CSPLMEGAEAFF	TGCAGCCCGCTTATGGAAGGGGCTGAAGCTTTCTTT
TRBD2	15	NA	TRBJ2-1	TRBV5-1	CASSPKIGGAYEQFF	TGCGCCAGCAGTCCGAAAATCGGGGGGGCTTATGAGCAGTTCTTC
NA	14	NA	TRBJ1-3	TRBV7-6	CASSISLRGNTIYF	TGTGCCAGCAGCATAAGTCTGAGGGGAAACACCATATATTTT
NA	13	NA	TRBJ1-2	TRBV11-2	CASSLGQNYGYTF	TGTGCCAGCAGCTTAGGACAGAACTATGGCTACACCTTC
NA	14	NA	TRBJ1-5	TRBV19	CASIPRGFGQPQHF	TGTGCCAGTATCCCTAGGGGTTTTGGACAGCCCCAGCATTTT
TRBD1	18	NA	TRBJ1-1	TRBV5-1	CASSNNHDRGRRNTEAFF	TGCGCCAGCAGTAATAACCATGACAGGGGTCGAAGGAACACTGAAGCTTTCTTT
TRBD1	18	NA	TRBJ1-6	TRBV18	CASSRDRGRTQPNSPLHF	TGTGCCAGCTCACGGGACAGGGGTCGCACCCAACCTAATTCACCCCTCCACTTT
NA	15	NA	TRBJ2-7	TRBV7-3	CASSLGGQQGRKQYF	TGTGCCAGCAGCTTAGGGGGCCAGCAGGGTAGGAAGCAGTACTTC
TRBD1	14	NA	TRBJ2-1	TRBV5-1	CASSRGTGQTEQFF	TGCGCCAGCAGCCGGGGGACAGGCCAGACCGAGCAGTTCTTC
NA	18	NA	TRBJ1-5	TRBV18	CASSPVGAGKGSNQPQHF	TGCGCCAGCTCACCCGTAGGGGCAGGGAAAGGTAGCAATCAGCCCCAGCATTTT
NA	14	NA	TRBJ2-7	TRBV4-1	CASSHRGTTYEQYF	TGCGCCAGCAGCCACAGAGGGACAACCTACGAGCAGTACTTC
TRBD1	14	NA	TRBJ2-7	TRBV6-1	CASSRGGRDYEQYF	TGTGCCAGCAGTCGAGGGGGCAGGGACTACGAGCAGTACTTC
TRBD2	13	NA	TRBJ2-2	TRBV2	CASSSSGAGELFF	TGTGCCAGCAGTTCTAGCGGGGCCGGGGAGCTGTTTTTT
NA	16	NA	TRBJ2-3	TRBV9	CASSVVGRGFTDTQYF	TGTGCCAGCAGCGTAGTAGGCAGGGGATTTACGGATACGCAGTATTTT
NA	15	NA	TRBJ1-3	TRBV9	CASSPAGNSGNTIYF	TGTGCCAGCAGCCCGGCAGGGAACAGCGGAAACACCATATATTTT
NA	12	NA	TRBJ1-1	TRBV27	CASKGRVTEAFF	TGTGCCAGCAAGGGCAGGGTCACTGAAGCTTTCTTT
NA	15	NA	TRBJ1-4	TRBV10-3	CATETGQATNEKLFF	TGTGCCACCGAAACAGGGCAAGCAACTAATGAAAAACTGTTTTTT
TRBD1	17	NA	TRBJ1-3	TRBV14	CASSRSTGTYSGNTIYF	TGTGCCAGCAGCCGATCGACAGGGACCTACTCTGGAAACACCATATATTTT
TRBD1	17	NA	TRBJ2-2	TRBV18	CASSPLRGGANTGELFF	TGTGCCAGCTCACCACTACGAGGGGGCGCGAACACCGGGGAGCTGTTTTTT
NA	14	NA	TRBJ2-1	TRBV5-5	CASSLVGRGDEQFF	TGTGCCAGCAGCTTGGTGGGCAGGGGGGATGAGCAGTTCTTC
TRBD1	13	NA	TRBJ1-2	TRBV2	CASRTGQGTGYTF	TGTGCCAGCAGGACGGGACAGGGGACTGGCTACACCTTC
NA	14	NA	TRBJ1-4	TRBV2	CASRDGTLGEKLFF	TGTGCCAGCCGGGATGGCACCCTGGGGGAAAAACTGTTTTTT
TRBD1	15	NA	TRBJ1-2	TRBV6-6	CASLSGTGGQYGYTF	TGTGCCAGCCTCTCCGGGACAGGGGGTCAATATGGCTACACCTTC
TRBD2	17	NA	TRBJ2-1	TRBV4-1	CASSQVFSSGGYNEQFF	TGCGCCAGCAGCCAAGTTTTCTCCAGCGGGGGCTACAATGAGCAGTTCTTC
NA	13	medium-sized	TRBJ2-7	TRBV19	CASSGTSSIEQYF	TGTGCCAGTAGTGGGACATCGTCCATCGAGCAGTACTTC
NA	13	NA	TRBJ1-5	TRBV7-2	CASSPPGNQPQHF	TGTGCCAGCAGCCCCCCGGGGAATCAGCCCCAGCATTTT